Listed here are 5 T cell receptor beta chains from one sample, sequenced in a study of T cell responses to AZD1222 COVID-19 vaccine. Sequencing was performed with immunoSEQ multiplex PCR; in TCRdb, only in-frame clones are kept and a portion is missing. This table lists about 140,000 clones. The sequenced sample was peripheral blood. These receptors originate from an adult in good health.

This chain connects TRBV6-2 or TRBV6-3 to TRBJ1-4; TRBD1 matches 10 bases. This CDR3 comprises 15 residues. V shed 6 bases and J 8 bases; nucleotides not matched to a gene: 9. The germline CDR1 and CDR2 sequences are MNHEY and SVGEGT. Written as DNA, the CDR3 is TGTGCCAGCAGCGATTCCGGGACAGGGGCCGAAAAACTGTTTTTT. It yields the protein CASSDSGTGAEKLFF.

CDR3 bases: TGTGCCAGCAGTCTTATTACACTGATCGGCGGCTACACCTTC. Translating it yields CASSLITLIGGYTF. The chain employs TRBV28 and TRBJ1-2; D not resolved. CDR3 size: 14 residues. Per the germline V gene, CDR1 is MDHEN and CDR2 is SYDVKM. The V end was cut by 5 bases, the J end by 8 bases, with 18 bases between.

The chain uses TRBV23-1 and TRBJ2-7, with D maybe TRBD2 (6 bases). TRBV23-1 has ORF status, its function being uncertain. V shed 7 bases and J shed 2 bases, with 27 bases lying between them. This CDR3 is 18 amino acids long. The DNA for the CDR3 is TGCGCCAGCACCCCAGTCGGTTCCCTAGCGTTCCCCGCCTACGAGCAGTACTTC. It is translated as CASTPVGSLAFPAYEQYF.

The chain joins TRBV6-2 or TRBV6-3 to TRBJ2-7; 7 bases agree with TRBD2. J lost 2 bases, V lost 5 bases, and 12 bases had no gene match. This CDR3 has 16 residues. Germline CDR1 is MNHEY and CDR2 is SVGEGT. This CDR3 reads CASSDLGRGSTYEQYF. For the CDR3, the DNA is TGTGCCAGCAGTGACCTCGGGCGGGGGAGTACCTACGAGCAGTACTTC.

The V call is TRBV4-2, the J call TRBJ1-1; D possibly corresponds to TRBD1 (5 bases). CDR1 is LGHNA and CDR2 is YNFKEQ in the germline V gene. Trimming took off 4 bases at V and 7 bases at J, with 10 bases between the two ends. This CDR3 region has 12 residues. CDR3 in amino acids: CASSRIQGEAFF. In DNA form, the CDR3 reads TGTGCCAGCAGCCGAATCCAGGGTGAAGCTTTCTTT.